This T cell receptor (beta chain) was profiled in a study of T-cell reconstitution after alpha-beta-depleted transplantation in children. Many counts were recorded for this clonotype. The germline V gene encodes CDR1 KGHDR and CDR2 SFDVKD. V shed 11 bases and J 2 bases; nucleotides not matched to a gene: 9. The CDR3 extends over 15 amino acids. Researchers prepared the TCRbeta library using unique molecular identifiers, the study reports. TCRdb processed the PCR reads anew with MiXCR; each CDR3 protein has one entry. The table includes 200,000 to 250,000 distinct CDR3 sequences, about 11% detected once.

The sample in question was PBMCs from the stem cell graft donor, obtained from the stem cell graft. The V call is TRBV24-1, the J call TRBJ2-1; TRBD1 matches at 9 bases. The sequence derives from a human donor who donated a stem cell graft to a child with acute lymphoblastic leukemia. CDR3 loop: CAIRPGQGPYNEQFF. The CDR3 bases are TGTGCCATCCGACCGGGACAGGGTCCCTACAATGAGCAGTTCTTC.